The rows below give T cell receptor beta chains drawn from one sample of a study of cytomegalovirus exposure and HLA in healthy donors. Using immunoSEQ multiplex PCR, the repertoire was profiled, and TCRdb retains in-frame clones only, with some absent. The table counts more than 140,000 clones; around 2.2% lies in the top ten. Sequencing input: PBMCs. The receptors here all came from a woman aged 18-35 years in good health and CMV-seronegative. CDR3s include the opening cysteine and the closing phenylalanine or tryptophan.

j_gene: TRBJ2-3
v_gene: TRBV11-2
CDR3aa: CASSFRGTDTQYF

j_gene: TRBJ2-1
v_gene: TRBV7-6
CDR3aa: CASSFLLGDNEQFF

j_gene: TRBJ2-7
v_gene: TRBV18
CDR3aa: CASSSQGDEQYF

j_gene: TRBJ2-5
v_gene: TRBV6-1
CDR3aa: CASSDGPGRGGETQYF

j_gene: TRBJ2-5
v_gene: TRBV7-9
CDR3aa: CASSFAGGTLGTQYF

j_gene: TRBJ2-5
v_gene: TRBV7-6
CDR3aa: CASSGVPGGQETQYF

j_gene: TRBJ1-1
v_gene: TRBV5-1
CDR3aa: CASSEAGGNTEAFF

j_gene: TRBJ2-7
v_gene: TRBV6-5
CDR3aa: CASSRLAGWSEYF

j_gene: TRBJ1-3
v_gene: TRBV10-3
CDR3aa: CAISETGTGVRSGNTIYF

j_gene: TRBJ2-2
v_gene: TRBV30
CDR3aa: CAWRRRLAGDPASRTGELFF

j_gene: TRBJ2-5
v_gene: TRBV5-4
CDR3aa: CASSLRLLEGSETQYF

j_gene: TRBJ2-3
v_gene: TRBV11-3
CDR3aa: CASSPDYRDTQYF

j_gene: TRBJ1-5
v_gene: TRBV6-1
CDR3aa: CASSDDGTGNQPQHF

j_gene: TRBJ1-5
v_gene: TRBV15
CDR3aa: CATSRRDAGDQPQHF

j_gene: TRBJ2-5
v_gene: TRBV27
CDR3aa: CASSLSTTGVRETQYF

j_gene: TRBJ2-7
v_gene: TRBV25-1
CDR3aa: CASSSSGPGTGAYEQYF

j_gene: TRBJ1-1
v_gene: TRBV27
CDR3aa: CASGSTDEAFF

j_gene: TRBJ2-3
v_gene: TRBV7-2
CDR3aa: CASSLAAGTGGGDTQYF

j_gene: TRBJ2-7
v_gene: TRBV21-1
CDR3aa: CASSKGSSLKCEQYF

j_gene: TRBJ1-3
v_gene: TRBV12-5
CDR3aa: CASGLRYPGNTIYF

j_gene: TRBJ1-1
v_gene: TRBV25-1
CDR3aa: CASSESGDGTEAFF

j_gene: TRBJ2-2
v_gene: TRBV14
CDR3aa: CASSQGPRGRNTGELFF

j_gene: TRBJ2-1
v_gene: TRBV29-1
CDR3aa: CSFVVGAGLADHNEQFF

j_gene: TRBJ2-3
v_gene: TRBV16
CDR3aa: CASSQSEEDTQYF

j_gene: TRBJ1-3
v_gene: TRBV19
CDR3aa: CASSMGLGAGNTIYF

j_gene: -
v_gene: TRBV5-4
CDR3aa: CASSRPGGDYEQYF

j_gene: TRBJ1-3
v_gene: TRBV5-1
CDR3aa: CASSARSTAGSGNTIYF